What follows are 2 T cell receptor beta chains derived from one specimen sequenced in a study of cytomegalovirus exposure and HLA in healthy donors. PCR involved 60 Vbeta and 13 Jbeta primers. Clones were sequenced by immunoSEQ multiplex PCR, and TCRdb holds only the in-frame ones, with some missing. The profile shows hundreds of thousands of clones, roughly 90% of them singletons. The sequenced sample was PBMCs. These receptor sequences come from a young woman in good health and CMV-seronegative.

V is TRBV6-1 and J is TRBJ1-5; 8 bases line up with TRBD1. Germline assignment: CDR1 MNHNS and CDR2 SASEGT. The CDR3 loop spans 15 amino acids. J gave up 6 bases and V 1 base, and 5 bases lay outside the gene matches. In DNA, the CDR3 is TGTGCCAGCAGTGAAGGCCAGGGGGCTTTTCAGCCCCAGCATTTT. It encodes CASSEGQGAFQPQHF.

The rearrangement uses TRBV28 and TRBJ2-1, with D uncertain. Trimming took off 4 bases at V and 1 base at J, with 11 bases between the two ends. Germline CDR1 is MDHEN and CDR2 is SYDVKM. CDR3 length: 15 residues. The CDR3 sequence: CASSSRWRSYNEQFF. CDR3 in DNA: TGTGCCAGCAGTTCTCGTTGGCGGTCCTACAATGAGCAGTTCTTC.